The 14 T cell receptor beta chains below were found in one sample sequenced in a study of T cell repertoires in cytomegalovirus infection. TCRdb redid the calling of the reads with MiXCR, one entry per CDR3 protein. There are around 180,000 distinct CDR3 sequences in the sample; 25% to 30% occur only once, and roughly 29% lies in the top ten. The sequenced sample was PBMCs. The receptors derive from a human donor in good health (CMV status not recorded). Some clones in this sample may be carry-over from other donors' samples.

The chain has TRBV20-1 and TRBJ1-5, with a weak D call TRBD1 (5 bases). The CDR3 has 16 amino acids. V was trimmed by 0 bases and J by 3 bases, leaving 15 bases between them. Per the germline V gene, CDR1 is DFQATT and CDR2 is SNEGSKA (reference sequence). Here the CDR3 reads CSARESGTGLNQPQHF. The CDR3 DNA sequence: TGCAGTGCTAGAGAGTCCGGGACCGGTCTCAATCAGCCCCAGCATTTT.

In DNA form, the CDR3 reads TGTGCCACTCTCAAGAACGAGGGCTACGAGCAGTACTTC. This gives the protein CATLKNEGYEQYF. This sequence joins TRBV6-2 or TRBV6-3 and TRBJ2-7; maybe TRBD2 (5 bases). V lost 10 bases to trimming and J lost 3 bases, with 16 bases between them. CDR3 length: 13 residues. Looked up from germline, CDR1 is MNHEY and CDR2 is SVGEGT.

The rearrangement uses TRBV6-6 and TRBJ1-5; the match to TRBD1 covers 7 bases. CDR1 and CDR2 from the germline V gene are MNHNY and SVGAGI (reference sequence). CDR3 length equals 14 residues. The J segment lost 4 bases and the V segment lost 6 bases, leaving 6 bases of the junction unmatched. CDR3 residues: CASRSTGWNQPQHF. The CDR3 nucleotides read TGTGCCAGCAGGTCGACAGGGTGGAATCAGCCCCAGCATTTT.

This clonotype was recorded a few times. This rearrangement joins TRBV2 to TRBJ2-2; D gene ambiguous. V dropped 5 bases and J dropped 11 bases, with 12 bases sitting between them. The germline V gene encodes CDR1 SNHLY and CDR2 FYNNEI. This CDR3 has 12 residues. The CDR3 DNA reads as TGTGCCAGCAGTCCTCCGGTGGGAGAGCTGTTTTTT. Protein product: CASSPPVGELFF.

This clonotype turned up a few times. V usage is TRBV6-1 and J usage is TRBJ2-5, with D tentatively TRBD2 (5 bases). Germline V gene sequence: CDR1 MNHNS, CDR2 SASEGT. The CDR3 sequence is 15 residues long. The V end lost 8 bases, the J end lost 5 bases, and 21 bases lay between the germline ends. The CDR3 coding sequence is TGTGCCAGCCGGACGGACTCAGGCGCCGGCGAGACCCAGTACTTC. Translating it yields CASRTDSGAGETQYF.

The V call is TRBV2, the J call TRBJ2-3; D uncertain. This CDR3 has 13 residues. Between the trimmed V and J ends, which lost 2 bases and 6 bases, there was a span of 9 bases. Per germline, CDR1 SNHLY and CDR2 FYNNEI. The CDR3 DNA is TGTGCCAGCAGTGAAAACGACTGGGATACGCAGTATTTT. This codes for CASSENDWDTQYF.

The chain carries TRBV12-3 or TRBV12-4 and TRBJ2-7; perhaps TRBD2 as D (6 bases). This CDR3 has 15 amino acids. Trimming left V 1 base short and J 5 bases short, with 15 bases between. CDR3 coding DNA: TGTGCCAGCAGTTTAGGCGGGGCCAGGGAGAACGAGCAGTACTTC. It translates to CASSLGGARENEQYF.

This clonotype showed up just a few times. The rearrangement links TRBV15 to TRBJ2-5; 11 nucleotides align to TRBD2. With V trimmed by 4 bases and J by 7 bases, 5 bases remained unmatched. The CDR3 has 14 residues. Germline V gene sequence: CDR1 LNHNV, CDR2 YYDKDF (reference sequence). As DNA, the CDR3 is TGTGCCACCAGCACTAGCGGGGGGCGCGGGACCCAGTACTTC. Translation gives CATSTSGGRGTQYF.

This clonotype was found a few times. V is TRBV7-2 and J is TRBJ1-4; 7 bases map to TRBD1. CDR3 size: 13 residues. V was clipped by 5 bases and J by 5 bases; unmatched bases: 2. Per the germline V gene, CDR1 is SGHTA and CDR2 is FQGNSA. The CDR3 DNA reads TGTGCCAGCAGCCAGGGACAGAATGAAAAACTGTTTTTT. Residues: CASSQGQNEKLFF. Full variable domain (remainder filled in from reference TRBV7-2 and TRBJ1-4): GAGVSQSPSNKVTEKGKDVELRCDPISGHTALYWYRQSLGQGLEFLIYFQGNSAPDKSGLPSDRFSAERTGGSVSTLTIQRTQQEDSAVYLCASSQGQNEKLFFGSGTQLSVL.

This clonotype was observed a handful of times. The V and J genes are TRBV11-3 and TRBJ2-1; perhaps D is TRBD1 or TRBD2 (5 bases each). CDR1 is SGHNT and CDR2 is YENEEA in the germline V gene. The CDR3 loop spans 16 amino acids. V lost 1 base and J 9 bases, leaving 19 bases between the germline ends. DNA for the CDR3: TGTGCCAGCAGCTTAGGGGGGTCGGCAGTTGGAGGTGAGCAGTTCTTC. Protein product: CASSLGGSAVGGEQFF.

The DNA of the CDR3 is TGCAGCGCCTCCGGGACAGGAGCACCATACGAGCAGTACTTC. This translates into CSASGTGAPYEQYF. The J gene is TRBJ2-7, the V gene TRBV29-1; TRBD1 aligns across 8 bases. Looked up from germline, CDR1 is SQVTM and CDR2 is ANQGSEA. V lost 7 bases, J lost 4 bases, and 12 bases stayed unmatched. This CDR3 spans 14 amino acids.

The gene calls are TRBV4-2 and TRBJ1-4; 7 bases line up with TRBD1. The CDR3 contains 15 residues. V dropped 6 bases and J dropped 4; count of bases not matched to a gene: 8. Germline values: CDR1 LGHNA, CDR2 YNFKEQ. The CDR3 protein is CASSRLTGVNEKLFF. For the CDR3, the DNA is TGTGCCAGCAGTCGACTAACAGGGGTTAATGAAAAACTGTTTTTT.

This clonotype was seen a few times. The CDR3 DNA follows: TGTGCCATCAGTGAAATTTCCTCTGGGGCCAACGTCCTGACTTTC. Translation: CAISEISSGANVLTF. The chain recombines TRBV10-3 with TRBJ2-6; no clear D. The CDR3 has 15 amino acids. In germline, CDR1 is ENHRY, CDR2 SYGVKD. The V gene lost 3 bases and the J gene lost 0 bases, with 6 bases spanning the gap.

This clonotype occurred many times. The rearrangement uses TRBV7-2 and TRBJ2-2; D gene ambiguous. V was cut by 2 bases and J by 2 bases, with 3 bases left in between. CDR1 is SGHTA, CDR2 FQGNSA, per germline. CDR3 size: 13 residues. The CDR3 protein is CASSLPNTGELFF. DNA of the CDR3: TGTGCCAGCAGCTTACCCAACACCGGGGAGCTGTTTTTT.